The TCR beta chain under discussion was sequenced for a study of control samples from healthy donors and cancer patients. Assay: immunoSEQ multiplex PCR; the TCRdb copy retains only in-frame clones and omits some. The table lists some 250,000 clones, 82% of them singletons, with 13% in the top ten. CDR1 and CDR2 from the germline V gene are SNHLY and FYNNEI. V trimming: 6 bases; J trimming: 3 bases; junction bases outside the gene matches: 6. There are 14 residues in the CDR3. The receptor was isolated from a woman in her fifties or sixties with lung cancer. Sequences were obtained from PBMCs. V is TRBV2 and J is TRBJ2-3, with TRBD1 matching 7 bases. Here the CDR3 DNA reads TGTGCCAGCAGGACAGGGATCGGGACAGATACGCAGTATTTT. Its translation is CASRTGIGTDTQYF.